This T cell receptor (beta chain) was found in a study of T cells in Graves' hyperthyroidism and ophthalmopathy. This clonotype was seen a few times. RNA transcripts gave rise to amplified TCR beta CDR3 regions. TCR CDR3 underwent first-round RT-PCR with the HTBI primer set. TCRdb re-derived calls from the multiplex PCR reads in MiXCR, one entry per CDR3 protein. The sample shows roughly 300,000 distinct CDR3 sequences, around a sixth of them seen only once. Germline V gene sequence: CDR1 KGHDR, CDR2 SFDVKD. V was shortened by 7 bases and J by 0 bases, with 13 bases between the two germline ends. This CDR3 is 15 amino acids long.

The sample consisted of blood. The rearrangement links TRBV24-1 to TRBJ2-3; D may be TRBD1 or TRBD2 (5 bases each). The TCR originated in a woman in her 50s with Graves' hyperthyroidism. The CDR3 DNA sequence: TGTGCCACCAGGGGGACGGAGGATAGCACAGATACGCAGTATTTT. This gives the protein CATRGTEDSTDTQYF.